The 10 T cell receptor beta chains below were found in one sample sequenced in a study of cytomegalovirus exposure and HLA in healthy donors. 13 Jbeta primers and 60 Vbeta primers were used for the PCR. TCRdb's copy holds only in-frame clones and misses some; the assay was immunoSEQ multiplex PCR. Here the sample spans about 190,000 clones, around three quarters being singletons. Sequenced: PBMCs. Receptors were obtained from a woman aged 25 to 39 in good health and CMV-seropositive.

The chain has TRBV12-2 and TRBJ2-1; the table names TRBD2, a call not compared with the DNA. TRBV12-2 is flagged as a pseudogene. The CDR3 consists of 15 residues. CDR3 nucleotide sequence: TGTGCAAGTCGCTTCTCTTCGGGGGGGGGCAATGAGCAGTTCTTC. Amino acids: CASRFSSGGGNEQFF.

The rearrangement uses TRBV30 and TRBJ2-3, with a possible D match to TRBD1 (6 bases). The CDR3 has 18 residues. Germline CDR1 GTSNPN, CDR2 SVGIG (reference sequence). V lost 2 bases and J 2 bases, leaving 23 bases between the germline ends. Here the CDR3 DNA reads TGTGCCTGGAGTTTATATAGGGGGACGGAAAGACACACAGATACGCAGTATTTT. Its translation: CAWSLYRGTERHTDTQYF.

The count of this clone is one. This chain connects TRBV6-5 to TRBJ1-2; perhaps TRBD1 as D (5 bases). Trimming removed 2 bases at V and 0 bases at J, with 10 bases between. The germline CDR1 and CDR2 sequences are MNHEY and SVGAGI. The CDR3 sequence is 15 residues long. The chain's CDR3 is CASSYAAGANYGYTF. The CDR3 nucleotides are TGTGCCAGCAGTTACGCCGCGGGGGCTAACTATGGCTACACCTTC.

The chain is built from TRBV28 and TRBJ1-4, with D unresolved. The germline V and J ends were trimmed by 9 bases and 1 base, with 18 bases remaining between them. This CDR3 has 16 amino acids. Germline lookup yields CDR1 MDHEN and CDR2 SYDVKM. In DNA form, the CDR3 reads TGTGCCAGTCACCCTCAGCCTCGGGGAACTAATGAAAAACTGTTTTTT. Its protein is CASHPQPRGTNEKLFF.

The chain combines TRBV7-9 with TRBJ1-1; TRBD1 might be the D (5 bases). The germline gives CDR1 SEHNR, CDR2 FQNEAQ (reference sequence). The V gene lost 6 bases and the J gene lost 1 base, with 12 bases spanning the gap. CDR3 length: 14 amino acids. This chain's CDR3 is CASSSQGWNTEAFF. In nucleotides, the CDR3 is TGTGCCAGCAGTTCTCAGGGATGGAACACTGAAGCTTTCTTT.

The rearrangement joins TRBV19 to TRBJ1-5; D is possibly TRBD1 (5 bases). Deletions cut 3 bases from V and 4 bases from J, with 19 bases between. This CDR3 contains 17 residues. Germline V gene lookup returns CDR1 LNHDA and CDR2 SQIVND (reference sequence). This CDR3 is CASSIHRPTAPNQPQHF. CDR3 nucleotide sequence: TGTGCCAGTAGTATTCACAGGCCCACGGCCCCGAATCAGCCCCAGCATTTT.

The CDR3 DNA reads TGTGCCAGTAACTTCTTAGGTAGGGGTATCAATGAGCAGTTCTTC. This codes for CASNFLGRGINEQFF. The chain combines TRBV19 with TRBJ2-1; D possibly corresponds to TRBD1 (5 bases). The CDR3 length is 15 residues. Germline CDR1 and CDR2: LNHDA and SQIVND (reference sequence). Deletions cut 7 bases from V and 6 bases from J, with 19 bases between. Drawing the rest from reference TRBV19 and TRBJ2-1, the complete variable domain is DGGITQSPKYLFRKEGQNVTLSCEQNLNHDAMYWYRQDPGQGLRLIYYSQIVNDFQKGDIAEGYSVSREKKESFPLTVTSAQKNPTAFYLCASNFLGRGINEQFFGPGTRLTVL.

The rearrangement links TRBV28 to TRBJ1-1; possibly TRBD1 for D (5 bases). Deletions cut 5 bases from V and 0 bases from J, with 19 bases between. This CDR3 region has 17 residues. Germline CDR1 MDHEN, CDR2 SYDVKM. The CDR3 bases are TGTGCCAGCAGTCTCCTCGGGGGAGAGACCATGAACACTGAAGCTTTCTTT. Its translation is CASSLLGGETMNTEAFF.

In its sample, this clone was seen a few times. CDR3 sequence (DNA): TGTGCCAGCAGCGTAACAGGGGAAGGGGGAAACACCATATATTTT. Residues: CASSVTGEGGNTIYF. This chain joins TRBV9 and TRBJ1-3; TRBD1 matches 7 bases. There are 15 residues in the CDR3. Germline values: CDR1 SGDLS, CDR2 YYNGEE. Unmatched junction bases numbered 5, after V lost 1 base and J lost 4 bases.

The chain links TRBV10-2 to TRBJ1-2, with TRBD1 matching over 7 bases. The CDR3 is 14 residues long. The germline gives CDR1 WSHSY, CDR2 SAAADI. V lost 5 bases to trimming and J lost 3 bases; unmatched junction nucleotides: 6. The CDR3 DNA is TGCGCCAGCAGTATCCGACAGGGCGACTATGGCTACACCTTC. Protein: CASSIRQGDYGYTF.